The clone carrying this T cell receptor beta chain has just a few counts. As yet, its antigen is unknown. Alongside a J-beta primer mix, a sample-barcoded 5' primer served in a second PCR lasting about 7 to 11 cycles. One entry per CDR3 protein results from TCRdb running MiXCR on the 5' RACE reads. Of fewer than 800,000 distinct CDR3 sequences detected, about half appear once; the ten largest clones hold around 32%. This sample stems from a study of blood T cells in healthy people across ages. Study-wide results and caveats: From one million sequenced T cells, diversity estimates were lower bounds.

Collection of 9 to 10 milliliters of peripheral blood was performed for each donor. Extracted total RNA amounted to at least 5.5 micrograms for each sample. The CDR3 spans 14 residues. V gave up 6 bases and J gave up 5 bases, with 15 bases separating them. CDR1 is SEHNR and CDR2 is FQNEAQ in the germline V gene (reference sequence). The specimen was blood. The V and J genes are TRBV7-9 and TRBJ2-3; the D is unclear. The origin of this receptor is a woman aged 55-69 years in good health. The CDR3 DNA is TGTGCCAGCAGGCGTGAGTCGACTCTAGATACGCAGTATTTT. It translates to CASRRESTLDTQYF.